This T cell receptor (beta chain) emerged from a study of human T cells and chemical hapten exposure. Overall study findings and caveats: Unchanged with DPC sensitization were TCRs above 1 in 1000 frequency.

TCRdb re-analysed the RACE reads in MiXCR, keeping a single row per CDR3 protein. The sample yields 380,000 or so distinct CDR3 sequences, over 5% seen once. In this sample, this clonotype turned up a few times. Its antigen remains unidentified. The time point is: pre-sensitization, week 0. As for treatment: therapeutic diphenylcyclopropenone sensitization with weekly scalp DPC. Per the germline V gene, CDR1 is PRHDT and CDR2 is FYEKMQ (reference sequence). V was pared by 4 bases and J by 3 bases, with 17 bases between. This CDR3 is built from 16 residues. This clonotype was sampled from a woman younger than 35 with alopecia areata. Some clones in this sample may be carry-over from other donors' samples. The specimen was whole blood, collected in connection with sensitization to the hapten diphenylcyclopropenone (DPC). V and J are TRBV13 and TRBJ2-3, with D possibly matching TRBD1 (6 bases). CDR3 DNA sequence: TGTGCCAGCAGCTCAATACTCAGGGGTACAACAGATACGCAGTATTTT. Translating gives CASSSILRGTTDTQYF.